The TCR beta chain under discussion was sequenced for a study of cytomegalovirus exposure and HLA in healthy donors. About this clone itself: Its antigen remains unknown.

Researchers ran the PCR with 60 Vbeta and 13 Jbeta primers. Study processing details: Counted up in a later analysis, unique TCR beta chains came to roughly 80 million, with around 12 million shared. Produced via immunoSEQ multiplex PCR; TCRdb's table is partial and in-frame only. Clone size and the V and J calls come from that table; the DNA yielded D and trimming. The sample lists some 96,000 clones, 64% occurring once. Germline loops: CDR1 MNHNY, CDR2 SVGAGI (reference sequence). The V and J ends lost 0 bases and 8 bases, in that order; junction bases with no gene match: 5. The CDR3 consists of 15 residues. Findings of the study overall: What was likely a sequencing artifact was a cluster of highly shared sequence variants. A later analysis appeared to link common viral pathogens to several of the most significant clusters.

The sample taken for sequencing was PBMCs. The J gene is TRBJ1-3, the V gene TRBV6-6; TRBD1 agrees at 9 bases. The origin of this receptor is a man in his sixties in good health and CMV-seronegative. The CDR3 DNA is TGTGCCAGCAGTTACTCGGGACAGGGAGAACACACCATATATTTT. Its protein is CASSYSGQGEHTIYF.